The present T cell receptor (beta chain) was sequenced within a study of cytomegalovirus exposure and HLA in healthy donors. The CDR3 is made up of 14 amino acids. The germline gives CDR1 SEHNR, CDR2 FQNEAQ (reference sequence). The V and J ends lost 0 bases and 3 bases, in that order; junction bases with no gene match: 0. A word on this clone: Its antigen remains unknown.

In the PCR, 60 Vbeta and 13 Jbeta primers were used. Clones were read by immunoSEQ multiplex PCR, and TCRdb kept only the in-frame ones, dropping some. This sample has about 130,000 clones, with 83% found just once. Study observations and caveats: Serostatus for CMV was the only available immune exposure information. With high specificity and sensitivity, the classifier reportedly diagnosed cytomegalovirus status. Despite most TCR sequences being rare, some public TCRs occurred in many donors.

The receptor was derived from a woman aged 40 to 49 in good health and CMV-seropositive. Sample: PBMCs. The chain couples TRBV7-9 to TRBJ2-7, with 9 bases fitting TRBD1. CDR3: CASSLAGQGYEQYF. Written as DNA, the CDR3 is TGTGCCAGCAGCTTAGCGGGACAGGGCTACGAGCAGTACTTC.